What follows are 8 T cell receptor beta chains derived from one specimen sequenced in a study of molecular identifiers for immune sequencing clone quantification (dated by TCRdb to between 2018 and 2020). The library was prepared using PCR. Sequencing relied on an Illumina HiSeq 4000. TCRdb trimmed public reads at Q25 via fastp, called clones via MiXCR and kept in-frame beta chains. Here each entry gathers all rows of one CDR3 protein and keeps the most common genes and DNA. The sample records about 320,000 distinct CDR3 sequences, 20% to 25% of which are singletons. In total, the top ten clones hold 0.81% of the sample. Source material: naive CD8+ T cells from blood, with Jurkat cell RNA spiked in. The sample's cell subset or site label, decoded: FACS-sorted CD8+CD4-CCR7+CD45RA+ naive T cells. The receptor set was obtained from a human donor in good health. Some libraries in this study had Jurkat cell RNA spiked in.

This clonotype was seen repeatedly, ten times or more. J is TRBJ2-1 and V is TRBV4-1; D perhaps matches TRBD2 (6 bases). Trimming removed 3 bases from V and 8 bases from J, with 14 bases in between. The germline gives CDR1 MGHRA, CDR2 YSYEKL. This CDR3 region has 14 residues. For the CDR3, the DNA is TGCGCCAGCAGCCACGATGCGGGGAGCGATGAGCAGTTCTTC. It is translated as CASSHDAGSDEQFF.

The table lists this clonotype with many counts. The J gene is TRBJ1-5, the V gene TRBV28; 7 bases align to TRBD1. The V segment lost 1 base and the J segment 5 bases; nucleotides outside the gene matches: 5. The CDR3 loop spans 15 amino acids. Germline-derived CDR1 and CDR2 are MDHEN and SYDVKM. CDR3 nucleotides: TGTGCCAGCAGTTTATCGGGGGACAGCGATCAGCCCCAGCATTTT. Translating gives CASSLSGDSDQPQHF.

In its sample, this clonotype was seen many times. DNA of the CDR3: TGCGCCAGCAGCCAAGATTGGAGTCGGACAGGGGTCTACGAGCAGTACTTC. Translation gives CASSQDWSRTGVYEQYF. The genes are TRBV4-3 and TRBJ2-7, with TRBD1 identical over 9 bases. CDR1 LGHNA and CDR2 YSLEER come from the germline V gene. V shed 0 bases and J 3 bases; nucleotides not matched to a gene: 9. CDR3 length equals 17 residues.

This clonotype was seen at least ten times. The chain carries TRBV7-8 and TRBJ2-4; D perhaps matches TRBD2 (6 bases). The CDR3 sequence is 16 residues long. The germline CDR1 and CDR2 sequences are SGHVS and FQNEAQ. Trimming took 5 bases from V and 2 from J, leaving 16 bases between them. The CDR3 DNA is TGTGCCAGCAGCCCCAGGACTACCCACCCCAAAAACATTCAGTACTTC. As protein: CASSPRTTHPKNIQYF.

About this clonotype itself: At one of its ends the junction is not consistent with the germline gene, which may arise from a read error. V gene TRBV29-1 combines with J gene TRBJ2-1; 7 bases are a match to TRBD2. This CDR3 has 14 amino acids. Germline assignment: CDR1 SQVTM and CDR2 ANQGSEA. The CDR3: CGVPAGGAYNEQFF. The CDR3 region has the DNA TGCGGCGTTCCTGCTGGGGGGGCCTACAATGAGCAGTTCTTC.

This rearrangement joins TRBV30 to TRBJ2-2, with no clear D. Trimming left V 2 bases short and J 1 base short, with 11 bases between. The CDR3 totals 15 residues. Germline V gene data show CDR1 as GTSNPN and CDR2 as SVGIG (reference sequence). The CDR3 sequence is CAWSFLFGNTGELFF. CDR3 nucleotide sequence: TGTGCCTGGAGTTTCTTATTTGGGAACACCGGGGAGCTGTTTTTT.

This clonotype was seen repeatedly, ten times or more. This chain links TRBV7-9 with TRBJ2-1; no reliable D call. Looked up from germline, CDR1 is SEHNR and CDR2 is FQNEAQ (reference sequence). Between the trimmed V and J ends, which lost 5 bases and 5 bases, there was a span of 16 bases. This CDR3 spans 15 amino acids. CDR3 in amino acids: CASSPSLWDHNEQFF. CDR3 sequence (DNA): TGTGCCAGCAGCCCCTCTCTTTGGGATCACAATGAGCAGTTCTTC. Combining the CDR3 with reference TRBV7-9 and TRBJ2-1 gives the whole variable domain DTGVSQNPRHKITKRGQNVTFRCDPISEHNRLYWYRQTLGQGPEFLTYFQNEAQLEKSRLLSDRFSAERPKGSFSTLEIQRTEQGDSAMYLCASSPSLWDHNEQFFGPGTRLTVL.

The table lists this clonotype with many counts. This chain uses TRBV27 with TRBJ2-2; D not certain. CDR1 and CDR2 from the germline V gene are MNHEY and SMNVEV (reference sequence). CDR3 length: 13 residues. Trimming took 6 bases from V and 1 from J, leaving 6 bases between them. The CDR3 spells CASSFGNTGELFF. The CDR3 bases are TGTGCCAGCAGCTTTGGGAACACCGGGGAGCTGTTTTTT.